This T cell receptor beta chain was retrieved from a study of Ad26.COV2.S vaccination and SARS-CoV-2 variants. Study-level background: Intramuscular Ad26.COV2.S at 5x10^10 or 1x10^11 viral particles.

With regard to this clone: No antigen is known for it.

Treatment here: 19 received Ad26.COV2.S at low or high dose, single or two shots; several received placebo; per-sample allocation not given. On day 63 after the first injection, vaccine and placebo recipients gave samples. It was an adult aged 18-55 years in Boston who was the donor. Whole-study findings and limits: Assessments of TCR breadth and depth may have underestimated the total T cell responses.

Sequenced by immunoSEQ multiplex PCR; TCRdb stores in-frame clones only, minus some. The sample lists some 340,000 clones; about 85% were seen once. The sample was peripheral blood, taken in a trial of Ad26.COV2.S vaccine versus placebo. The origin of this receptor is a person aged 18-65 years who received the Ad26.COV2.S COVID-19 vaccine or a placebo.

CDR3 protein: CATLRGSLGEQFF. The CDR3 DNA is TGTGCCACCCTCAGGGGCAGTTTGGGTGAGCAGTTCTTC. The V gene is TRBV6-5, the J gene TRBJ2-1, with D perhaps matching TRBD1 (6 bases). Per the germline V gene, CDR1 is MNHEY and CDR2 is SVGAGI. Deletions cut 10 bases from V and 9 bases from J, with 19 bases between. The CDR3 is 13 residues long.